The clone carrying this T cell receptor (beta chain) was detected only a few times. What it recognizes is unknown. This record belongs to a study of cytomegalovirus exposure and HLA in healthy donors. Study in general: The early release's HLA-typed donors yielded tens of millions of unique TCRs. Overall study results and limits: Reportedly, a later analysis found an Asian-associated ancestry cluster had fewer N-insertions than the approximately 670-donor mean. A missense DCLRE1C variant was associated with V- and J-gene trimming of TCR beta chains in a later analysis, and an independent cohort replicated the association.

The PCR employed 60 Vbeta primers together with 13 Jbeta primers. This table comes from immunoSEQ multiplex PCR, and its TCRdb copy is limited to in-frame clones, with some not included. The sample carries 120,000 or so clones, just over 65% recorded once. The receptor's source is a man between 18 and 29 years old in good health and CMV-seronegative. Material for sequencing was PBMCs.

Written as DNA, the CDR3 is TGTGCCAGTAACTCTCGCGGGCCGAACACTGAAGCTTTCTTT. Amino acids: CASNSRGPNTEAFF. The chain joins TRBV19 to TRBJ1-1, with D uncertain. Deletions cut 7 bases from V and 1 base from J, with 13 bases between. Per germline, CDR1 LNHDA and CDR2 SQIVND (reference sequence). This CDR3 contains 14 residues.